The 21 T cell receptor beta chains below come from one sample, sequenced in a study of cytomegalovirus exposure and HLA in healthy donors. It was with 60 Vbeta and 13 Jbeta primers that the PCR ran. Here immunoSEQ multiplex PCR was the method, and the copy in TCRdb shows in-frame clones only, minus some. Counted here are 20,000 to 25,000 clones, approximately 80% occurring once; the ten biggest clones make up 7.4%. The sequenced sample was PBMCs. The source of these receptors is a man aged 55 to 70 in good health and CMV-seronegative.

The chain combines TRBV6-6 with TRBJ2-5; D unclear. Germline-derived CDR1 and CDR2 are MNHNY and SVGAGI (reference sequence). V shed 6 bases and J shed 1 base, with 9 bases lying between them. This CDR3 region has 13 residues. This CDR3 is CASSRGFQETQYF. CDR3 coding DNA: TGTGCCAGCAGCCGAGGATTCCAAGAGACCCAGTACTTC.

This clone was observed a handful of times. J is TRBJ2-7 and V is TRBV4-1, with 9 bases matching TRBD2. V lost 5 bases to trimming and J lost 3 bases; unmatched junction nucleotides: 17. This CDR3 is built from 18 residues. Per germline, CDR1 MGHRA and CDR2 YSYEKL. CDR3 in amino acids: CASSVRGNSGSGNYEQYF. The CDR3 region has the DNA TGCGCCAGCAGCGTCCGCGGGAATAGCGGGAGCGGAAACTACGAGCAGTACTTC.

For this clone: No conserved phenylalanine or tryptophan is present at the end of the CDR3, so a read error is the likely explanation. The chain couples TRBV9 to TRBJ2-7; possible D gene TRBD1, 5 bases. Per the germline V gene, CDR1 is SGDLS and CDR2 is YYNGEE. CDR3 length equals 14 residues. The V gene lost 3 bases and the J gene lost 2 bases, with 12 bases spanning the gap. The CDR3 DNA reads TGTGCCAGCAGCGCAGACTGGGGCCCCTACGAGCAGTACCTC. This translates into CASSADWGPYEQYL.

The chain combines TRBV20-1 with TRBJ1-3; a weak D match, TRBD1 (5 bases). Germline lookup yields CDR1 DFQATT and CDR2 SNEGSKA (reference sequence). V shed 5 bases and J shed 4 bases, with 6 bases lying between them. This CDR3 spans 11 amino acids. The CDR3, as DNA: TGCAGTGCTGGGGGGGGAAACACCATATATTTT. Translated, it gives CSAGGGNTIYF.

The chain uses TRBV7-9 and TRBJ2-3; 7 bases agree with TRBD2. The CDR3 contains 15 residues. Per the germline V gene, CDR1 is SEHNR and CDR2 is FQNEAQ (reference sequence). With V trimmed by 0 bases and J by 6 bases, 6 bases remained unmatched. CDR3 sequence: CASSLAGGFRDTQYF. CDR3 sequence (DNA): TGTGCCAGCAGCTTAGCGGGAGGGTTTCGCGATACGCAGTATTTT. The variable domain in full, with the rest retrieved from reference TRBV7-9 and TRBJ2-3, is DTGVSQNPRHKITKRGQNVTFRCDPISEHNRLYWYRQTLGQGPEFLTYFQNEAQLEKSRLLSDRFSAERPKGSFSTLEIQRTEQGDSAMYLCASSLAGGFRDTQYFGPGTRLTVL.

V usage is TRBV28 and J usage is TRBJ1-5; D not resolved. The germline V gene has CDR1 MDHEN and CDR2 SYDVKM. The CDR3 spans 14 residues. V was trimmed by 3 bases and J by 2 bases, leaving 8 bases between them. This CDR3 is CASSFPRGNQPQHF. As DNA, the CDR3 is TGTGCCAGCAGTTTTCCCCGGGGCAATCAGCCCCAGCATTTT.

The rearrangement joins TRBV27 to TRBJ1-6, with D unclear. This CDR3 is built from 13 residues. V was clipped by 2 bases and J by 5 bases, with 4 bases between them. Germline CDR1 is MNHEY and CDR2 is SMNVEV (reference sequence). The CDR3 coding sequence is TGTGCCAGCAGTTTACTCCATAATTCACCCCTCCACTTT. Protein: CASSLLHNSPLHF.

The chain recombines TRBV25-1 with TRBJ2-2; D might be TRBD2 (6 bases). Germline V gives CDR1 MGHDK, CDR2 SYGVNS. The length of the CDR3 is 15 residues. Trimming took 5 bases from V and 3 from J, leaving 13 bases between them. CDR3 loop: CASSPWEAYTGELFF. CDR3 nucleotides: TGTGCCAGCAGTCCGTGGGAGGCTTACACCGGGGAGCTGTTTTTT.

The chain is built from TRBV11-2 and TRBJ2-1, with TRBD2 matching over 7 bases. The CDR3 runs to 15 residues. Germline V gene lookup returns CDR1 SGHAT and CDR2 FQNNGV. The ends lost 5 bases at V and 4 bases at J; junction bases unmatched: 8. The CDR3 coding sequence is TGTGCCAGCAGCACCCTGGCGGGAGCATACAATGAGCAGTTCTTC. This translates into CASSTLAGAYNEQFF. The whole variable domain, remainder taken from reference TRBV11-2 and TRBJ2-1, is EAGVAQSPRYKIIEKRQSVAFWCNPISGHATLYWYQQILGQGPKLLIQFQNNGVVDDSQLPKDRFSAERLKGVDSTLKIQPAKLEDSAVYLCASSTLAGAYNEQFFGPGTRLTVL.

V and J are TRBV11-2 and TRBJ2-5; 10 bases are shared with TRBD1. V shed 5 bases, J shed 2 bases, and the junction held 2 bases outside the gene matches. Germline CDR1 SGHAT, CDR2 FQNNGV. The CDR3 covers 14 residues. This CDR3 reads CASSADRGQETQYF. In DNA form, the CDR3 reads TGTGCCAGCAGCGCGGACAGGGGGCAAGAGACCCAGTACTTC.

This chain uses TRBV7-6 with TRBJ1-1; D may be TRBD1 (6 bases). The V gene lost 6 bases and the J gene lost 1 base, with 12 bases spanning the gap. The CDR3 totals 14 residues. Germline assignment: CDR1 SGHVS and CDR2 FNYEAQ. CDR3 sequence (DNA): TGTGCCAGCAGACAGGGAGGGGGGAACACTGAAGCTTTCTTT. Encoded protein: CASRQGGGNTEAFF.

This clone has only one observation. The CDR3 sequence is CASSPGLAGGLGVEQYF. The CDR3 nucleotides read TGTGCCAGCAGCCCCGGACTAGCGGGAGGGCTGGGGGTCGAGCAGTACTTC. The chain couples TRBV5-4 to TRBJ2-5, with TRBD2 matching 15 bases. TRBJ2-7 matches the DNA end more closely, so the J call is doubtful. This CDR3 contains 17 residues. CDR1 SGHNT and CDR2 YYREEE come from the germline V gene (reference sequence).

The chain recombines TRBV19 with TRBJ1-1, with a possible D match to TRBD1 (5 bases). This CDR3 comprises 13 residues. Germline CDR1 reads LNHDA; CDR2 reads SQIVND (reference sequence). V shed 10 bases and J shed 3 bases, with 15 bases lying between them. CDR3 in DNA: TGTGCCACGCGGCGGGGGTGGGACACTGAAGCTTTCTTT. Its protein product is CATRRGWDTEAFF.

The gene calls are TRBV6-5 and TRBJ2-7; D might be TRBD1 (6 bases). The V end lost 4 bases, the J end lost 0 bases, and 10 bases lay between the germline ends. Looked up from germline, CDR1 is MNHEY and CDR2 is SVGAGI. The CDR3 is made up of 14 amino acids. The CDR3 loop is CASSSEGGSYEQYF. As DNA, the CDR3 is TGTGCCAGCAGTTCGGAAGGGGGCTCCTACGAGCAGTACTTC.

This chain connects TRBV29-1 to TRBJ2-5, with 9 bases matching TRBD1. The assigned J gene may be wrong: the sequence end matches TRBJ2-7 better. CDR3 length: 14 residues. Per germline, CDR1 SQVTM and CDR2 ANQGSEA. The CDR3 DNA reads TGCAGCGTTACTTACCGGACAGGGGCCTACGAGCAGTACTTC. Amino acids: CSVTYRTGAYEQYF.

The chain has TRBV5-1 and TRBJ1-6; TRBD1 matches at 8 bases. Looked up from germline, CDR1 is SGHRS and CDR2 is YFSETQ. The junction had 7 bases not matched to a gene; V was cut back by 4 bases and J by 4 bases. This CDR3 has 16 residues. The CDR3 sequence: CASSLMTGAYNSPLHF. CDR3 DNA: TGCGCCAGCAGCCTAATGACAGGGGCTTATAATTCACCCCTCCACTTT. The whole variable domain, filled in from reference TRBV5-1 and TRBJ1-6, reads KAGVTQTPRYLIKTRGQQVTLSCSPISGHRSVSWYQQTPGQGLQFLFEYFSETQRNKGNFPGRFSGRQFSNSRSEMNVSTLELGDSALYLCASSLMTGAYNSPLHFGNGTRLTVT.

In this sample, this clone turned up a few times. The rearrangement joins TRBV18 to TRBJ2-5; 7 bases line up with TRBD1. Germline V gene sequence: CDR1 KGHSH, CDR2 LQKENI. CDR3 length: 13 amino acids. V gave up 2 bases and J gave up 5 bases; unmatched junction bases: 2. CDR3: CASSPGRGETQYF. In DNA form, the CDR3 reads TGTGCCAGCTCACCAGGCAGGGGGGAGACCCAGTACTTC.

The rearrangement links TRBV4-3 to TRBJ1-5, with a weak D call TRBD1 (5 bases). This CDR3 region has 15 residues. CDR1 and CDR2 (germline): LGHNA, YSLEER. V was trimmed by 6 bases and J by 5 bases, leaving 17 bases between them. The CDR3 sequence is CASSRDSKGDQPQHF. CDR3 sequence (DNA): TGCGCCAGCAGTCGGGACTCAAAGGGCGATCAGCCCCAGCATTTT.

The rearrangement uses TRBV11-2 and TRBJ2-3, with 12 bases that match TRBD2. V was clipped by 3 bases and J by 0 bases; unmatched bases: 4. Germline CDR1 reads SGHAT; CDR2 reads FQNNGV. The CDR3 covers 17 residues. CDR3 region: CASSLRTSGKSTDTQYF. CDR3 nucleotides: TGTGCCAGCAGCTTGCGGACTAGCGGGAAAAGCACAGATACGCAGTATTTT.

This chain joins TRBV6-6 and TRBJ2-7, with 7 nucleotides matching TRBD1. The CDR3 extends over 16 amino acids. Germline values: CDR1 MNHNY, CDR2 SVGAGI (reference sequence). The J segment lost 5 bases and the V segment lost 7 bases, leaving 17 bases of the junction unmatched. The CDR3 loop reads CASTLTMDRIGNEQYF. The CDR3 nucleotides read TGTGCCAGCACCCTTACGATGGACAGGATAGGCAACGAGCAGTACTTC.

The rearrangement uses TRBV5-1 and TRBJ1-1, with TRBD1 matching over 11 bases. The CDR3 is 17 amino acids. Trimming at V came to 2 bases and at J to 4 bases, leaving 10 bases not matched to a gene. The germline gives CDR1 SGHRS, CDR2 YFSETQ. CDR3 DNA: TGCGCCAGCAGCTTCGGACAGGGGGCTGCTCGGACCACTGAAGCTTTCTTT. It yields the protein CASSFGQGAARTTEAFF.